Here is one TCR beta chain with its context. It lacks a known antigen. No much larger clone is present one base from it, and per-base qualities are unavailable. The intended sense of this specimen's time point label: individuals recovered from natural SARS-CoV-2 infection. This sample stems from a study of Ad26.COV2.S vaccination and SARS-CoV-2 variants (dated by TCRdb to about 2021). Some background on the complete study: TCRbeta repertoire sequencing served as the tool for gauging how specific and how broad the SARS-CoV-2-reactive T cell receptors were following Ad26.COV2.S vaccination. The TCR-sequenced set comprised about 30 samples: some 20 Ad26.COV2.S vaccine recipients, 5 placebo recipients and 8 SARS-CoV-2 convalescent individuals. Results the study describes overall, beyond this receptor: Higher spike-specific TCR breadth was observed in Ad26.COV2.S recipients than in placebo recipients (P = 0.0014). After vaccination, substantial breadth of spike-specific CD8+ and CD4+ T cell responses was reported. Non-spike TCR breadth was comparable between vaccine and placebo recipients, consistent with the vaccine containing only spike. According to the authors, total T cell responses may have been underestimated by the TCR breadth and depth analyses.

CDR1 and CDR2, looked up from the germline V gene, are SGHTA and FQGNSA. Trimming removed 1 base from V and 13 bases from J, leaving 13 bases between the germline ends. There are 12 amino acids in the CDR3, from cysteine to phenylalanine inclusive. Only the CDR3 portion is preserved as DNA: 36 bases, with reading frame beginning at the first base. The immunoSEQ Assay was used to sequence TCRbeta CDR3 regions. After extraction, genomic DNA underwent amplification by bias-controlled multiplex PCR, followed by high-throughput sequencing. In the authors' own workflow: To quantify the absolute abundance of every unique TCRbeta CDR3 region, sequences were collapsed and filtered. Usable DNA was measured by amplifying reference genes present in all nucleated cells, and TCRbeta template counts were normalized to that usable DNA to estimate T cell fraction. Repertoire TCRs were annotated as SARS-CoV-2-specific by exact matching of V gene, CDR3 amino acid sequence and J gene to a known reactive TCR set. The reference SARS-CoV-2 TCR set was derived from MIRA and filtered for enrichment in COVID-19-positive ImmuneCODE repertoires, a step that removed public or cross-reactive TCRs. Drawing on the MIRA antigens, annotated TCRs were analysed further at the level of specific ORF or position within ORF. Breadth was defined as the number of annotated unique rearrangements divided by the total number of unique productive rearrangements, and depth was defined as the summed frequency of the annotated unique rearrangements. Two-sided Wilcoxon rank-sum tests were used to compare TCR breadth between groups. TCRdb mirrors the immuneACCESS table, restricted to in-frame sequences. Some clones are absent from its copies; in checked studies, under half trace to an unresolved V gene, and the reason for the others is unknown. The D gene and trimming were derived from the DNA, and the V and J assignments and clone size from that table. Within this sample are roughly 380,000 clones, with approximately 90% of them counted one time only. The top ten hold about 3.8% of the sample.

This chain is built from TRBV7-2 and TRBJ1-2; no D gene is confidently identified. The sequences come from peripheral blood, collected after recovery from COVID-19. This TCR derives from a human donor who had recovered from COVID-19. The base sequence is TGTGCCAGCAGCTTAGAGCAGCGGCCGAGCACCTTC. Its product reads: CASSLEQRPSTF.